Presented here are 28 T cell receptor beta chains from one specimen sequenced in a study of blood T cell repertoires in COVID-19. Using immunoSEQ multiplex PCR, the repertoire was profiled, and TCRdb retains in-frame clones only, with some absent. The sample contains 200,000 to 250,000 clones, about four fifths of which appear only once. The specimen was peripheral blood. Receptor source: a woman aged 60-75 years with acute or convalescent COVID-19.

The J gene is TRBJ2-3, the V gene TRBV12-3 or TRBV12-4; TRBD2 is a possible D gene (6 bases). The V and J ends lost 5 bases and 15 bases respectively, with 15 bases between them. The CDR3 has 11 residues. CDR3 sequence (DNA): TGTGCCAGCAGTCGCGGGACGCCCGCTTATTTT. This codes for CASSRGTPAYF.

The CDR3 here is CASSLDPGVFTEAFF. The CDR3 nucleotides are TGTGCCAGCAGCTTAGATCCAGGGGTATTCACTGAAGCTTTCTTT. The chain recombines TRBV11-2 with TRBJ1-1; weak D call: TRBD1 (6 bases). There are 15 residues in the CDR3. Germline V lookup: CDR1 SGHAT, CDR2 FQNNGV. V dropped 0 bases and J dropped 4 bases, with 12 bases sitting between them.

There are a few counts of this clone. The chain joins TRBV11-2 to TRBJ1-1, with 7 nucleotides matching TRBD1. The germline V gene has CDR1 SGHAT and CDR2 FQNNGV. J was trimmed by 1 base and V by 5 bases; bases with no gene match: 7. The CDR3 loop spans 15 amino acids. The CDR3 DNA reads TGTGCCAGCAGCCCACAACAGGGGTGGAACACTGAAGCTTTCTTT. Its translation is CASSPQQGWNTEAFF.

V gene TRBV14 combines with J gene TRBJ2-2; TRBD2 matches at 11 bases. The CDR3 covers 15 residues. CDR1 and CDR2 (germline): SGHDN, FVKESK. The trim removed 5 bases at V and 7 bases at J, leaving 6 bases unmatched. The CDR3: CASSALAGGIGELFF. Written as DNA, the CDR3 is TGTGCCAGCAGCGCCCTAGCGGGGGGAATCGGGGAGCTGTTTTTT.

This chain joins TRBV5-1 and TRBJ2-5; TRBD2 matches at 16 bases. The V and J ends lost 4 bases and 5 bases, in that order; junction bases with no gene match: 5. Germline CDR1 reads SGHRS; CDR2 reads YFSETQ. The CDR3 is 16 residues long. CDR3 in DNA: TGCGCCAGCAGCGAGGGACTAGCGGGGGGGCTCGAGACCCAGTACTTC. Amino acid sequence: CASSEGLAGGLETQYF.

The chain recombines TRBV6-2 or TRBV6-3 with TRBJ2-5, with unresolved D. Between the trimmed V and J ends, which lost 3 bases and 5 bases, there was a span of 7 bases. The CDR3 runs to 12 residues. The germline CDR1 and CDR2 sequences are MNHEY and SVGEGT. CDR3 sequence (DNA): TGTGCCAGCAGTTATCCGGTCGAGACCCAGTACTTC. This encodes CASSYPVETQYF.

V and J are TRBV9 and TRBJ1-1; 9 positions match TRBD1. The junction had 9 bases not matched to a gene; V was cut back by 5 bases and J by 4 bases. CDR3 size: 15 residues. In germline, CDR1 is SGDLS, CDR2 YYNGEE. In DNA, the CDR3 is TGTGCCAGCAGTCCTCGGTGGACAGGGGCCACTGAAGCTTTCTTT. Its protein is CASSPRWTGATEAFF. Full variable domain (missing parts from reference TRBV9 and TRBJ1-1): DSGVTQTPKHLITATGQRVTLRCSPRSGDLSVYWYQQSLDQGLQFLIQYYNGEERAKGNILERFSAQQFPDLHSELNLSSLELGDSALYFCASSPRWTGATEAFFGQGTRLTVV.

This clone was observed once. CDR3 region: CASSQDPRIGTDTQYF. In DNA form, the CDR3 reads TGCGCCAGCAGCCAAGACCCACGTATCGGGACAGATACGCAGTATTTT. The rearrangement joins TRBV4-3 to TRBJ2-3, with D hard to call. Germline loops: CDR1 LGHNA, CDR2 YSLEER. The CDR3 covers 16 residues. Trimming took off 0 bases at V and 3 bases at J, with 13 bases between the two ends.

As concerns this clone: A junction end diverges from the germline sequence, so it may reflect a read error. V and J are TRBV6-1 and TRBJ1-1; 7 bases map to TRBD1. Looked up from germline, CDR1 is MNHNS and CDR2 is SASEGT. This CDR3 has 13 amino acids. The DNA of the CDR3 is TGTGCCAGCACTGAACAGGGGCTCACTGAAGCTTTCTTT. It is translated as CASTEQGLTEAFF.

Concerning this clone: Within the sample, other DNA sequences also encode this same CDR3. The chain recombines TRBV29-1 with TRBJ1-2; 9 bases are a match to TRBD1. Germline trimming cut 7 bases from V and 3 bases from J; bases unmatched to any gene: 3. Germline CDR1 reads SQVTM; CDR2 reads ANQGSEA. The CDR3 consists of 12 residues. The CDR3 DNA is TGCAGCGCTCGGACAGGGGACTATGGCTACACCTTC. Translated, it gives CSARTGDYGYTF.

This chain uses TRBV7-9 with TRBJ1-1; no reliable D call. V shed 1 base and J shed 6 bases, with 6 bases lying between them. Germline V CDR1 and CDR2: SEHNR, FQNEAQ (reference sequence). The CDR3 consists of 12 residues. The CDR3, as DNA: TGTGCCAGCAGCTTAGGAGTGGCTGAAGCTTTCTTT. It specifies CASSLGVAEAFF.

In this sample, this clone turned up once. The chain couples TRBV6-4 to TRBJ1-4; no clear D. Germline V gene sequence: CDR1 MRHNA, CDR2 SNTAGT. The CDR3 loop spans 14 amino acids. Trimming stripped 6 bases from V and 2 bases from J, with 10 bases between. The CDR3 sequence is CASRHTTTNEKLFF. CDR3 nucleotides: TGTGCCAGCAGGCACACTACGACTAATGAAAAACTGTTTTTT.

This chain joins TRBV7-9 and TRBJ1-2, with a weak D call TRBD1 (5 bases). The CDR3 extends over 15 amino acids. Deletions cut 5 bases from V and 0 bases from J, with 13 bases between. CDR1 and CDR2 (germline): SEHNR, FQNEAQ (reference sequence). The CDR3 nucleotides read TGTGCCAGCAGCCCCGGGCTGACAGCTAACTATGGCTACACCTTC. This codes for CASSPGLTANYGYTF.

The genes are TRBV7-2 and TRBJ2-7; 8 bases are a match to TRBD1. Unmatched junction bases numbered 4, after V lost 2 bases and J lost 1 base. Germline lookup yields CDR1 SGHTA and CDR2 FQGNSA. The CDR3 is 15 residues long. Written as DNA, the CDR3 is TGTGCCAGCAGCTTATTCCGGACAGGGTCCTACGAGCAGTACTTC. Translated: CASSLFRTGSYEQYF.

This clone is a singleton in its sample. The gene calls are TRBV6-7 and TRBJ1-2; the D gene is possibly TRBD1 (6 bases). TRBV6-7 is an ORF, with its function uncertain. The V and J ends lost 5 bases and 8 bases respectively, with 18 bases between them. CDR3 length: 14 residues. CDR3 in amino acids: CASSTGTRWEGYTF. The CDR3 DNA reads as TGTGCCAGCAGTACCGGGACACGCTGGGAGGGCTACACCTTC.

The V gene is TRBV19, the J gene TRBJ1-2; D remains unclear. This CDR3 contains 11 residues. CDR1 is LNHDA, CDR2 SQIVND, per germline (reference sequence). Trimming shortened V by 7 bases and J by 7 bases, and 10 bases separated the two germline ends. CDR3 in amino acids: CASMAVSGYTF. The CDR3 DNA is TGTGCCAGTATGGCGGTCAGTGGCTACACCTTC.

This clone appeared a single time. The rearrangement joins TRBV7-2 to TRBJ2-2; weak D call: TRBD2 (7 bases). V was cut by 1 base and J by 8 bases, with 17 bases left in between. The CDR3 runs to 16 residues. CDR1 SGHTA and CDR2 FQGNSA come from the germline V gene. The CDR3 nucleotides read TGTGCCAGCAGCTTAGGTCGCGGGGGCACCCCGGGGGAGCTGTTTTTT. It encodes CASSLGRGGTPGELFF.

This clone came up many times. The same CDR3 arises from other DNA sequences in this sample as well. The CDR3 DNA is TGTGCCAGTAGTATCGCCGGACAGGACTACGAGCAGTACTTC. This translates into CASSIAGQDYEQYF. V usage is TRBV19 and J usage is TRBJ2-7; 7 bases map to TRBD1. This CDR3 region has 14 residues. The ends lost 3 bases at V and 3 bases at J; junction bases unmatched: 5. Germline CDR1 and CDR2: LNHDA and SQIVND (reference sequence).

This clone appeared a few times. This chain links TRBV28 with TRBJ2-1, with D tentatively TRBD1 (6 bases). The CDR3 is made up of 13 amino acids. The ends were cut back, 4 bases at V and 4 bases at J, with 8 bases in the middle. Germline V gene sequence: CDR1 MDHEN, CDR2 SYDVKM. CDR3 in amino acids: CASSSTGYNEQFF. The CDR3 DNA is TGTGCCAGCAGTTCGACAGGTTACAATGAGCAGTTCTTC.

This chain connects TRBV15 to TRBJ2-1; TRBD1 matches 9 bases. Germline CDR1 is LNHNV and CDR2 is YYDKDF (reference sequence). The trim removed 5 bases at V and 7 bases at J, leaving 12 bases unmatched. The CDR3 totals 16 residues. In DNA form, the CDR3 reads TGTGCCACCAGCCCTTTGGCCACAGGGGGCTGGAATGAGCAGTTCTTC. Its protein is CATSPLATGGWNEQFF.

This chain connects TRBV15 to TRBJ2-5, with 9 bases aligning to TRBD1. V dropped 3 bases and J dropped 5; count of bases not matched to a gene: 7. Per germline, CDR1 LNHNV and CDR2 YYDKDF (reference sequence). The CDR3 contains 15 residues. In DNA, the CDR3 is TGTGCCACCAGCAGTCTCCGGGACAGGGCTGAGACCCAGTACTTC. Its translation is CATSSLRDRAETQYF.

The chain employs TRBV7-2 and TRBJ1-2, with 7 nucleotides matching TRBD1. CDR1 SGHTA and CDR2 FQGNSA come from the germline V gene. The V segment lost 5 bases and the J segment 7 bases; nucleotides outside the gene matches: 7. CDR3 length: 13 residues. The DNA for the CDR3 is TGTGCCAGCAGCCCCCAGGGGGAATCTGGCTACACCTTC. Its translation: CASSPQGESGYTF.

The chain is built from TRBV29-1 and TRBJ2-6; 7 nucleotides line up with TRBD1. J was trimmed by 3 bases and V by 5 bases; bases with no gene match: 4. The CDR3 contains 14 residues. Germline V gene sequence: CDR1 SQVTM, CDR2 ANQGSEA. The CDR3 DNA reads TGCAGCGTTAAGACAGGGTATGGGGCCAACGTCCTGACTTTC. Translation gives CSVKTGYGANVLTF.

This chain connects TRBV21-1 to TRBJ1-2. TRBV21-1 is tagged as a pseudogene. This CDR3 is 11 amino acids long. CDR3 sequence: CASSKPARVTF. In nucleotides, the CDR3 is TGTGCCAGCAGCAAACCGGCGCGGGTCACCTTC.

The CDR3 sequence is CASSLRPLEAGGYNEQFF. The CDR3 DNA reads as TGTGCCAGCAGCTTACGCCCCCTCGAAGCGGGGGGCTACAATGAGCAGTTCTTC. The chain joins TRBV7-3 to TRBJ2-1; TRBD2 agrees at 9 bases. In germline, CDR1 is SGHTA, CDR2 FQGTGA. The CDR3 length is 18 residues. V was pared by 2 bases and J by 3 bases, with 11 bases of the junction left unmatched.

V is TRBV7-4 and J is TRBJ1-5; possibly TRBD1 for D (6 bases). V lost 5 bases and J 3 bases, leaving 17 bases between the germline ends. Germline assignment: CDR1 SGHVT and CDR2 SQSDAQ. This CDR3 has 16 residues. The CDR3 nucleotides read TGTGCCAGCAGCCACCGAGGGGGGGCGAACAATCAGCCCCAGCATTTT. This sequence encodes CASSHRGGANNQPQHF.

This clone was seen more than once but under ten times. This rearrangement joins TRBV6-1 to TRBJ1-2; D is ambiguous. Germline lookup yields CDR1 MNHNS and CDR2 SASEGT. CDR3 length equals 12 residues. V gave up 1 base and J gave up 8 bases, with 8 bases separating them. CDR3 nucleotide sequence: TGTGCCAGCAGTGAAGGAGGGATCGGCTACACCTTC. Translated: CASSEGGIGYTF.

This chain connects TRBV7-9 to TRBJ1-6, with 8 bases that match TRBD1. The V gene end was trimmed by 5 bases and the J gene end by 8 bases; junction bases not matched to a gene: 8. The germline gives CDR1 SEHNR, CDR2 FQNEAQ (reference sequence). The CDR3 is 15 residues long. The CDR3, as DNA: TGTGCCAGCAGCCTAGAGACAGGGGTACATTCACCCCTCCACTTT. The encoded protein is CASSLETGVHSPLHF.